This T cell receptor (beta chain) was captured in a study of cytomegalovirus exposure and HLA in healthy donors. General study findings and limits: There were some V segments, including TRBV6-2 and TRBV6-3, excluded as indistinguishable.

With regard to this clone: The antigen remains unidentified.

V was clipped by 3 bases and J by 4 bases; unmatched bases: 7. The CDR3 sequence is 16 residues long. CDR1 is KGHSH, CDR2 LQKENI, per germline. PCR involved 60 Vbeta and 13 Jbeta primers. Measured with immunoSEQ multiplex PCR; TCRdb has only the in-frame clones, and not every one. The table records some 200,000 clones, roughly 80% of them present only once. Sequencing used PBMCs. The chain combines TRBV18 with TRBJ2-1; 9 nucleotides match TRBD2. The origin of this receptor is a woman aged 45-59 years in good health and CMV-seropositive. The CDR3 sequence: CASSPPSGGHYNEQFF. The CDR3 region has the DNA TGTGCCAGCTCACCGCCGAGCGGGGGGCATTACAATGAGCAGTTCTTC.